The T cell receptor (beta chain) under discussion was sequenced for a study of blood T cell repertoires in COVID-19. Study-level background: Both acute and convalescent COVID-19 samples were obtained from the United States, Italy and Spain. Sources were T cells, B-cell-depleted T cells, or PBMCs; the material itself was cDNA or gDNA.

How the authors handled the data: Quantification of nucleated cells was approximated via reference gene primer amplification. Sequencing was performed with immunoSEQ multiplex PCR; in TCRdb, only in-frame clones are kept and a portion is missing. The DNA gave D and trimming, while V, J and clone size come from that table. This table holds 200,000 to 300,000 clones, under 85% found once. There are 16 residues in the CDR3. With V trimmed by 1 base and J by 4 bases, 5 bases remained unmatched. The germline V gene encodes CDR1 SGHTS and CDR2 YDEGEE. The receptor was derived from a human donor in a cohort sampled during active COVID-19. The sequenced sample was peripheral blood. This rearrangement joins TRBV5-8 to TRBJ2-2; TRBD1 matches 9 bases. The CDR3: CASSLTGGPVTGELFF. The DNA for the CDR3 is TGTGCCAGCAGCTTGACAGGGGGCCCGGTCACCGGGGAGCTGTTTTTT.